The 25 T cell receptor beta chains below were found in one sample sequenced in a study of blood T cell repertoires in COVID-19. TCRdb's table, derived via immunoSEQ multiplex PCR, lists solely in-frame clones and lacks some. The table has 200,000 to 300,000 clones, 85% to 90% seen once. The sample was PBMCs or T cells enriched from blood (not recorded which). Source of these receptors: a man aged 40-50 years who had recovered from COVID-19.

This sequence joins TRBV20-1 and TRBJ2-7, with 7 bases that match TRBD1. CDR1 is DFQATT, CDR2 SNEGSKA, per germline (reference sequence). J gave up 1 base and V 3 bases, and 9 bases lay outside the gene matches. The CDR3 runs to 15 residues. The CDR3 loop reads CSASRQGSVSYEQYF. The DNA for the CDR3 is TGCAGTGCTAGTCGACAGGGTTCGGTTTCCTACGAGCAGTACTTC.

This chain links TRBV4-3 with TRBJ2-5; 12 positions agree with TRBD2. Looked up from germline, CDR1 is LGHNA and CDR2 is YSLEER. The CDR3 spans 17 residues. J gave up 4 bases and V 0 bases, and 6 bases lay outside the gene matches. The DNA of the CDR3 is TGCGCCAGCAGCCAAGATTTCCCTAGCGGGAGGGTAGAGACCCAGTACTTC. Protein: CASSQDFPSGRVETQYF.

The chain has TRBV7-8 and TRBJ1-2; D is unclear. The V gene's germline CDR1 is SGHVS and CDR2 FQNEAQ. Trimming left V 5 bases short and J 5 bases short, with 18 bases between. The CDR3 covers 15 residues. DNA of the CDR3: TGTGCCAGCAGCATAGACCCCTCAGGTGATTATGGCTACACCTTC. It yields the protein CASSIDPSGDYGYTF.

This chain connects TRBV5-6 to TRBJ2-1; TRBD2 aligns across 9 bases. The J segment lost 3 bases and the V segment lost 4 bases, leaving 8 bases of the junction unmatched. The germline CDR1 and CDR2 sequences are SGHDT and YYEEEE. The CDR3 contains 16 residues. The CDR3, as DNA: TGTGCCAGCAGCCCTCCGGGCGGGAGGGTCTACAATGAGCAGTTCTTC. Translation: CASSPPGGRVYNEQFF.

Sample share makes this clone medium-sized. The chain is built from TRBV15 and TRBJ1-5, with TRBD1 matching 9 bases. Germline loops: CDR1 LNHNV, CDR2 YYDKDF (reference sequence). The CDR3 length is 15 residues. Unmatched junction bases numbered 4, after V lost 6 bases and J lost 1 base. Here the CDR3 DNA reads TGTGCCACCAGTACAGGGGGCGGGAGCAATCAGCCCCAGCATTTT. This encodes CATSTGGGSNQPQHF. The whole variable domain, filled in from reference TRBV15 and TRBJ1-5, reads DAMVIQNPRYQVTQFGKPVTLSCSQTLNHNVMYWYQQKSSQAPKLLFHYYDKDFNNEADTPDNFQSRRPNTSFCFLDIRSPGLGDTAMYLCATSTGGGSNQPQHFGDGTRLSIL.

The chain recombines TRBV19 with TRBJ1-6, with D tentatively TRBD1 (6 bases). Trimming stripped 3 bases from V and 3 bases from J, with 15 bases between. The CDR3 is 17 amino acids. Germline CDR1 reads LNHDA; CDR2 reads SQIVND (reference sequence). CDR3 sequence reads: CASSIPRQELYNSPLHF. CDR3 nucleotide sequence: TGTGCCAGTAGTATCCCCCGACAGGAACTCTATAATTCACCCCTCCACTTT.

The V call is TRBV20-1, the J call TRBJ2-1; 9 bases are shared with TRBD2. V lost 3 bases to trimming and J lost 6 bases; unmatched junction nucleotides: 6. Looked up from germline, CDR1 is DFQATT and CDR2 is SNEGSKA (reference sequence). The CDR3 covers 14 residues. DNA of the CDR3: TGCAGTGCTAGTTGGCGGGGGGGACCCAATGAGCAGTTCTTC. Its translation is CSASWRGGPNEQFF.

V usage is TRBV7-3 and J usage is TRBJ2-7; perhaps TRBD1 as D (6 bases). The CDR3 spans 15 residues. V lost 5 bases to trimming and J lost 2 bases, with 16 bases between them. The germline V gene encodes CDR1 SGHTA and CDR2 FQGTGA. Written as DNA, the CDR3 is TGTGCCAGCAGCCCCTTTCCAGGGGATCCCTACGAGCAGTACTTC. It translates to CASSPFPGDPYEQYF.

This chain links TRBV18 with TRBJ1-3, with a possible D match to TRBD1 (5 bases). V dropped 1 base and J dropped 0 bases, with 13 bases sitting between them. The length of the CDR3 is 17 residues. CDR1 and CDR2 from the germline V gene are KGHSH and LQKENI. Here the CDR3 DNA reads TGTGCCAGCTCACCACTGGCAGGGTTGGACTCTGGAAACACCATATATTTT. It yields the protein CASSPLAGLDSGNTIYF.

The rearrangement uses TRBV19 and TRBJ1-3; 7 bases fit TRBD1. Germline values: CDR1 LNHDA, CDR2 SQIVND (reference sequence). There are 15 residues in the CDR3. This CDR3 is CAALTQGINGNTIYF. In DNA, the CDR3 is TGTGCTGCGTTAACACAGGGGATTAATGGAAACACCATATATTTT. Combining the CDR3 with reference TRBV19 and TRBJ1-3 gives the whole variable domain DGGITQSPKYLFRKEGQNVTLSCEQNLNHDAMYWYRQDPGQGLRLIYYSQIVNDFQKGDIAEGYSVSREKKESFPLTVTSAQKNPTAFYLCAALTQGINGNTIYFGEGSWLTVV.

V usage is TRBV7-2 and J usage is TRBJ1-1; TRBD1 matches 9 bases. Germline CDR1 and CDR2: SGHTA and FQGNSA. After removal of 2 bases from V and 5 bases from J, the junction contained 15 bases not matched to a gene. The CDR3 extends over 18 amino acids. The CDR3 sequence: CASSLPRDRVESRTEAFF. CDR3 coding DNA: TGTGCCAGCAGCTTACCCCGGGACAGGGTGGAAAGCAGGACTGAAGCTTTCTTT. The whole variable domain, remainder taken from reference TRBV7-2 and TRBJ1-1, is GAGVSQSPSNKVTEKGKDVELRCDPISGHTALYWYRQSLGQGLEFLIYFQGNSAPDKSGLPSDRFSAERTGGSVSTLTIQRTQQEDSAVYLCASSLPRDRVESRTEAFFGQGTRLTVV.

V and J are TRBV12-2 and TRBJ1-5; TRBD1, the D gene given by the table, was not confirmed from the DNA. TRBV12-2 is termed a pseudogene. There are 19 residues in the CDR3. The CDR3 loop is CASRLAPIVRQVVNSPQHF. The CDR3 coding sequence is TGTGCAAGTCGCTTAGCGCCCATTGTCCGACAGGTCGTAAATTCGCCCCAGCATTTT.

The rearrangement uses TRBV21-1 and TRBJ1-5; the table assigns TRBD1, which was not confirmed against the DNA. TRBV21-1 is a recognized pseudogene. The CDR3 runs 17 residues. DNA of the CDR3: TGTGCCAGCAGCAAAGGAGGGGGAAGTTATAGCAATCAGCCCCAGCATTTT. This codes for CASSKGGGSYSNQPQHF.

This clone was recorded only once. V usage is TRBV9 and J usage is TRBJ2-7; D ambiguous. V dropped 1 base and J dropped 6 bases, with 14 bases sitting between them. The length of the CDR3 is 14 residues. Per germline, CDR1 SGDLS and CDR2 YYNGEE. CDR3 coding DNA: TGTGCCAGCAGCGTAATCGATCAAGCTGGCGAGCAGTACTTC. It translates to CASSVIDQAGEQYF.

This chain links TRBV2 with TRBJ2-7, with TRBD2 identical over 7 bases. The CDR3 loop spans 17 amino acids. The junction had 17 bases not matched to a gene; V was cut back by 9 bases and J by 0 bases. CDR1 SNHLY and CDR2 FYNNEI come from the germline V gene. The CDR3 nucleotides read TGTGCCAGTCATAGGGTACAGACTAGCAGGAGCTCCTACGAGCAGTACTTC. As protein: CASHRVQTSRSSYEQYF.

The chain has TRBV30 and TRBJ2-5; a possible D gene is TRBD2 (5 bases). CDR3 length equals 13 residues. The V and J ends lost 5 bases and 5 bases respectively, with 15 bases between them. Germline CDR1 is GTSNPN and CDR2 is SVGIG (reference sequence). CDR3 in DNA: TGTGCCTGGCGGCCGGACTTAGAGGAGACCCAGTACTTC. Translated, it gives CAWRPDLEETQYF.

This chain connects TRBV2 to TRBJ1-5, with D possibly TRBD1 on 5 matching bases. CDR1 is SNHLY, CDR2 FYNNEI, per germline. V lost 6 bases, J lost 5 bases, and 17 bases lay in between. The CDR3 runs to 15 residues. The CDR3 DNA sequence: TGTGCCAGCAGGCGTACAGGAACTCACGATCAGCCCCAGCATTTT. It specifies CASRRTGTHDQPQHF.

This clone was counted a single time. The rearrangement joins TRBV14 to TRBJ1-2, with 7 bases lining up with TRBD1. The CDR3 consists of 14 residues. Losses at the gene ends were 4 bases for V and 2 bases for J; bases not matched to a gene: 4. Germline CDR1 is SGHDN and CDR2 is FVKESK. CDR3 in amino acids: CASSRRQGNYGYTF. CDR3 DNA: TGTGCCAGCAGCCGCCGACAGGGAAACTATGGCTACACCTTC.

Here the CDR3 reads CASSLVGGANTEAFF. CDR3 nucleotide sequence: TGTGCCAGCAGCTTAGTTGGAGGGGCGAACACTGAAGCTTTCTTT. The chain employs TRBV7-9 and TRBJ1-1; possibly TRBD1 for D (5 bases). The CDR3 is 15 residues long. From germline, CDR1 is SEHNR and CDR2 FQNEAQ (reference sequence). V lost 1 base and J lost 1, with 10 bases in between. Variable domain in full (rest from reference TRBV7-9 and TRBJ1-1): DTGVSQNPRHKITKRGQNVTFRCDPISEHNRLYWYRQTLGQGPEFLTYFQNEAQLEKSRLLSDRFSAERPKGSFSTLEIQRTEQGDSAMYLCASSLVGGANTEAFFGQGTRLTVV.

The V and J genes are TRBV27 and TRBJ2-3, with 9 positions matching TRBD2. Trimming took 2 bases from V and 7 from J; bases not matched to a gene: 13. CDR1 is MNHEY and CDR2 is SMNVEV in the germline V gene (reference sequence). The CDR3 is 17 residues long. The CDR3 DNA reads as TGTGCCAGCAGTTTACACCCAGCGGGAGGAGTTTTAAATACGCAGTATTTT. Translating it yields CASSLHPAGGVLNTQYF.

The CDR3 DNA sequence: TGTGCCAGCAGGTCAGGGGTTATGTCTGAAGCTTTCTTT. Its translation is CASRSGVMSEAFF. This chain links TRBV28 with TRBJ1-1; a possible D gene is TRBD1 (6 bases). The V end lost 6 bases, the J end lost 6 bases, and 14 bases lay between the germline ends. The CDR3 is 13 residues long. CDR1 MDHEN and CDR2 SYDVKM come from the germline V gene.

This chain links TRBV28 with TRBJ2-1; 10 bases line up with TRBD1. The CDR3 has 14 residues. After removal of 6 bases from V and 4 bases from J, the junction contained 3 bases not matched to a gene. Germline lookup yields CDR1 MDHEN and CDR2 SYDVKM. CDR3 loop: CASRTGGSYNEQFF. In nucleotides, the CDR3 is TGTGCCAGCAGGACAGGGGGCTCGTACAATGAGCAGTTCTTC. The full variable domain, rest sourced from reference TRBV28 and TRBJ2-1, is DVKVTQSSRYLVKRTGEKVFLECVQDMDHENMFWYRQDPGLGLRLIYFSYDVKMKEKGDIPEGYSVSREKKERFSLILESASTNQTSMYLCASRTGGSYNEQFFGPGTRLTVL.

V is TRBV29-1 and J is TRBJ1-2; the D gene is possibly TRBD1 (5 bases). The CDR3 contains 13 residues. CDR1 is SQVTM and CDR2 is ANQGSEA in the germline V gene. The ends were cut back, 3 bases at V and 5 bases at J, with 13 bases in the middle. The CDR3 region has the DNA TGCAGCGTTGAGCCGGATGGGACTTATGGCTACACCTTC. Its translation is CSVEPDGTYGYTF.

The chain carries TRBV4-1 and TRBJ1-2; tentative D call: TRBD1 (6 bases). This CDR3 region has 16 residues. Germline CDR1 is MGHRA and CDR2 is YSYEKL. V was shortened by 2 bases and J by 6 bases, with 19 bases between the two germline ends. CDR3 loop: CASSQLGHSYEDGYTF. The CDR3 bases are TGCGCCAGCAGCCAACTGGGACATTCATATGAAGATGGCTACACCTTC.

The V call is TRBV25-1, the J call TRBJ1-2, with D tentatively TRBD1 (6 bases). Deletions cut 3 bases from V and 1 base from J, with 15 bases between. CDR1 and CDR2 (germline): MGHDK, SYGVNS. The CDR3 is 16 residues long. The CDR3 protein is CASSDETTGLNYGYTF. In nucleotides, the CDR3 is TGTGCCAGCAGTGACGAAACAACAGGGCTTAACTATGGCTACACCTTC.